This T cell receptor beta chain was obtained from a study of OX40 agonist ivuxolimab in advanced cancers. Germline CDR1 LNHDA, CDR2 SQIVND (reference sequence). V lost 8 bases to trimming and J lost 9 bases, with 11 bases between them. The CDR3 sequence is 11 residues long. The repertoire was sequenced with immunoSEQ multiplex PCR; TCRdb's copy has only in-frame clones and lacks some. The table lists 30,000 to 35,000 clones, around 90% of them singletons. The sequence was obtained from an adult with an advanced solid tumor such as melanoma, head and neck, liver or kidney cancer. The chain carries TRBV19 and TRBJ2-1; D is ambiguous. The starting material was CD4+ or CD8+ T cells sorted from blood, obtained in a trial of the OX40 agonist ivuxolimab. CDR3 DNA sequence: TGTGCCAGTCGGCGGTTGAGTGAGCAGTTCTTC. It yields the protein CASRRLSEQFF. The full variable domain, with the rest looked up from reference TRBV19 and TRBJ2-1, is DGGITQSPKYLFRKEGQNVTLSCEQNLNHDAMYWYRQDPGQGLRLIYYSQIVNDFQKGDIAEGYSVSREKKESFPLTVTSAQKNPTAFYLCASRRLSEQFFGPGTRLTVL.